The sequence of this T cell receptor beta chain was determined in a study of T cell changes during pregnancy in multiple sclerosis. The table came from immunoSEQ multiplex PCR; TCRdb's copy has only in-frame clones and leaves some out. The sample contains tens of thousands of clones, 80% to 95% of which appear only once. This CDR3 region has 15 residues. CDR1 is SGHDT, CDR2 YYEEEE, per germline. J gave up 5 bases and V 1 base, and 3 bases lay outside the gene matches. This clone has only a few counts. Sequenced material: peripheral blood, taken in the second trimester of pregnancy. The receptor was derived from a female donor with multiple sclerosis, enrolled in a pregnancy study. The V gene is TRBV5-6, the J gene TRBJ2-3, with 11 bases matching TRBD2. CDR3 sequence reads: CASSLILAGGDTQYF. The CDR3 coding sequence is TGTGCCAGCAGCTTGATCCTAGCGGGAGGAGATACGCAGTATTTT.